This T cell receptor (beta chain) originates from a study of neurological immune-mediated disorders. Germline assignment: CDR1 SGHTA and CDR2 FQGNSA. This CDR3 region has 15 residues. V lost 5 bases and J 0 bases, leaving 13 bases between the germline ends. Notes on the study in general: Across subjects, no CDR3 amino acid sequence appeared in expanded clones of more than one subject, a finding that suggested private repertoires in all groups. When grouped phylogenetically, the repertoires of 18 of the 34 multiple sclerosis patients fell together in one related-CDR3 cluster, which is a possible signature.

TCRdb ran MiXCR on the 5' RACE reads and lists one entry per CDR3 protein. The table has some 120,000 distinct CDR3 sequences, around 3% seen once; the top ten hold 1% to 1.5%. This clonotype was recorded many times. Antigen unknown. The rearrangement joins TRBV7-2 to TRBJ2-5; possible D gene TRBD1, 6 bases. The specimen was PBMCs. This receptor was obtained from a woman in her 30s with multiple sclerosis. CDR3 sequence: CASSPQHRDQETQYF. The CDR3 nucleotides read TGTGCCAGCAGCCCGCAACACAGGGACCAAGAGACCCAGTACTTC.